This TCR beta chain is drawn from a study of T-cell memory formation after mild COVID-19. Across the whole study: TCR clustering was largely donor specific.

Using its own MiXCR run on the 5' RACE reads, TCRdb lists one record per CDR3 protein. The sample lists 50,000 or so distinct CDR3 sequences, around 9.7% occurring once. The germline gives CDR1 SQVTM, CDR2 ANQGSEA. Trimming took off 5 bases at V and 6 bases at J, with 7 bases between the two ends. This CDR3 spans 11 amino acids. This chain uses TRBV29-1 with TRBJ2-2, with D possibly called TRBD1 or TRBD2 (5 bases each). The sequenced sample consisted of PBMCs or a T cell subset sorted from them (not recorded which). The TCR was taken from an adult woman who had mild COVID-19 (a few samples of this study predate the infection). Cell type and time point are not known. CDR3 residues: CSVQGAGELFF. The CDR3, as DNA: TGCAGCGTTCAGGGAGCCGGGGAGCTGTTTTTT.